The rows below give T cell receptor beta chains drawn from one sample of a study of cytomegalovirus exposure and HLA in healthy donors. Clones were sequenced by immunoSEQ multiplex PCR, and TCRdb holds only the in-frame ones, with some missing. The listing contains roughly 60,000 clones. Input material: PBMCs. Source of these receptors: a woman between 18 and 29 years old in good health and CMV-seronegative. The CDR3 runs from the conserved cysteine through the conserved F or W. Fields, in order: D gene, V gene, J gene, clone size, CDR3 DNA, CDR3 protein. D genes are given only for firm matches. The size field is filled for only some rows; it gives once, few, many or a size class.

>-|TRBV5-1|TRBJ1-1|-
TGCGCCAGCAGCCCGGCAAGGGGCACTGAAGCTTTCTTT
CASSPARGTEAFF
>TRBD2|TRBV18|TRBJ2-3|-
TGTGCCAGCCCAAGTTCATCTAGCGGGGGGGCAGGAGATACGCAGTATTTT
CASPSSSSGGAGDTQYF
>TRBD1|TRBV7-2|TRBJ2-7|-
TGTGCCAGCAGCACGAGACAGGGTTTCTACGAGCAGTACTTC
CASSTRQGFYEQYF
>-|TRBV30|TRBJ2-7|-
TGTGCCTTCTCTCGGGGACATGTTTACGAGCAGTACTTC
CAFSRGHVYEQYF
>-|TRBV5-1|TRBJ1-2|-
TGCGCCAGCAGCTTGCAAGGGGATGGCTACACCTTC
CASSLQGDGYTF
>-|TRBV25-1|TRBJ2-7|-
TGTGCCAGCAGTGTGGGGGGCGAGCAGTACTTC
CASSVGGEQYF
>TRBD1|TRBV6-5|TRBJ1-5|-
TGTGCCAGCAGCCTTGGGACAGATAGCAATCAGCCCCAGCATTTT
CASSLGTDSNQPQHF
>TRBD1|TRBV30|TRBJ1-2|-
TGTGCCTGGAGGGTGGACAGGGCCGGAGGCTACACCTTC
CAWRVDRAGGYTF
>TRBD1|TRBV6-5|TRBJ1-2|-
TGTGCCAGCAGGCCTTTGAAGGGGGCGGATGGCTACACCTTC
CASRPLKGADGYTF
>TRBD1|TRBV6-5|TRBJ1-1|-
TGTGCCAGCAGTTACGGACAGGGCTGGAACACTGAAGCTTTCTTT
CASSYGQGWNTEAFF
>-|TRBV2|TRBJ1-5|-
TGTGCCAGCAGTCCATATACAGGGTTGGGGCAGCCCCAGCATTTT
CASSPYTGLGQPQHF
>-|TRBV30|TRBJ1-2|-
TGTGCCTGGGGAGATGGGGGGGCCGTTAGCTATGGCTACACCTTC
CAWGDGGAVSYGYTF
>TRBD2|TRBV30|TRBJ2-1|-
TGTGCCTGGAGTGTTCTGCGGGGGGGCCTTGGGAATGAGCAGTTCTTC
CAWSVLRGGLGNEQFF
>-|TRBV2|TRBJ1-3|-
TGTGCCAGCGGGTTTGGGCAGGGAAACTCTGGAAACACCATATATTTT
CASGFGQGNSGNTIYF
>TRBD2|TRBV30|TRBJ2-5|-
TGTGCCTGGAGTGTGGGACTAGCGGGAGAAGAGACCCAGTACTTC
CAWSVGLAGEETQYF
>-|TRBV7-9|TRBJ2-3|-
TGTGCCAGCAGGGCGGCACATAGCACAGATACGCAGTATTTT
CASRAAHSTDTQYF
>TRBD2|TRBV6-5|TRBJ2-1|-
TGTGCCAGCAGTTACGAGAGCGGGGGGGTATACAATGAGCAGTTCTTC
CASSYESGGVYNEQFF
>-|TRBV25-1|TRBJ1-1|-
TGTGCCAGCGGGCTTGACATGGTGAACACTGAAGCTTTCTTT
CASGLDMVNTEAFF
>-|TRBV29-1|TRBJ1-1|-
TGCAGCGTGTCGGACACGACGAACACTGAAGCTTTCTTT
CSVSDTTNTEAFF
>TRBD1|TRBV18|TRBJ2-2|-
TGTGCCAGCTCACCTCTAGGACAGGGCACCGGGGAGCTGTTTTTT
CASSPLGQGTGELFF
>TRBD1|TRBV7-8|TRBJ1-5|-
TGTGCCAGCAGCCAAGACAGGGTCTGGGGCAATCAGCCCCAGCATTTT
CASSQDRVWGNQPQHF
>-|TRBV30|TRBJ1-1|-
TGTGCCTGGCACAGGACGAGGACTGAAGCTTTCTTT
CAWHRTRTEAFF
>TRBD2|TRBV5-4|TRBJ2-7|medium-sized
TGTGCCAGCAGCTTGGATACTAGCGGGGGAATGGCGCTCGAGCAGTACTTC
CASSLDTSGGMALEQYF
>-|TRBV29-1|TRBJ1-1|-
TGCAGAGTTGACGGTACTGAAGCTTTCTTT
CRVDGTEAFF
>TRBD2|TRBV15|TRBJ2-5|-
TGTGCCACCAGCAGGCTAGCGGGAGAGGGGGAGACCCAGTACTTC
CATSRLAGEGETQYF
>-|TRBV15|TRBJ2-7|-
TGTGCCACCAGCAGAGAACCGGGAGCCTACGAGCAGTACTTC
CATSREPGAYEQYF
>-|TRBV19|TRBJ1-1|-
TGTGCCAGTAGGGGGGGGCCTGAAGCTTTCTTT
CASRGGPEAFF
>-|TRBV9|TRBJ1-1|-
TGTGCCAGCAGCGTATCGGGGACTATGAACACTGAAGCTTTCTTT
CASSVSGTMNTEAFF
>TRBD1|TRBV6-5|TRBJ1-2|-
TGTGCCAGCAGTCCACGACAGGGCGCGATCTATGGCTACACCTTC
CASSPRQGAIYGYTF
>-|TRBV18|TRBJ1-3|-
TGTGCCAGCTCACCACTTGGCGGGTTTGGAAACACCATATATTTT
CASSPLGGFGNTIYF
>-|TRBV11-1|TRBJ1-1|-
TGTGCCAGCAGCCCCGGTCGGAGAAGCACTGAAGCTTTCTTT
CASSPGRRSTEAFF
>-|TRBV11-2|TRBJ1-2|-
TGTGCCAGCAGCTCTACTACCGGGATTGATGGCTACACCTTC
CASSSTTGIDGYTF
>TRBD2|TRBV27|TRBJ2-7|-
TGTGCCAGCAGCCCGGGCGGTAGCGGGAGGTACGAGCAGTACTTC
CASSPGGSGRYEQYF
>-|TRBV6-5|TRBJ1-1|-
TGTGCCAGCAGTGGCGGGATCACTGAAGCTTTCTTT
CASSGGITEAFF
>TRBD2|TRBV18|TRBJ2-1|-
TGTGCCAGCTCACCACCCGGGACTAGCGGACACAATGAGCAGTTCTTC
CASSPPGTSGHNEQFF
>TRBD1|TRBV6-1|TRBJ2-1|-
TGTGCCAGCAGTGAATTAGGCAGGGGGACAGGAAATGAGCAGTTCTTC
CASSELGRGTGNEQFF
>TRBD2|TRBV2|TRBJ2-7|-
TGTGCCAGCAGCACCCTCCGGACTAGCGTTAACGAGCAGTACTTC
CASSTLRTSVNEQYF
>TRBD1|TRBV6-1|TRBJ2-2|-
TGTGCCAGCAGTACCACAGGGGGTTACGGGGAGCTGTTTTTT
CASSTTGGYGELFF
>TRBD1|TRBV7-9|TRBJ2-6|-
TGTGCCAGCAGCCCGGACAGGGGATCCTCTGGGGCCAACGTCCTGACTTTC
CASSPDRGSSGANVLTF
>TRBD1|TRBV7-9|TRBJ1-1|-
TGTGCCAGCACCCTACAGGGGCTGAACACTGAAGCTTTCTTT
CASTLQGLNTEAFF
>TRBD2|TRBV30|TRBJ2-3|-
TGTGCCTGGACCCCGCCCCTAGCGGGGGGGGCAGATACGCAGTATTTT
CAWTPPLAGGADTQYF
>-|TRBV5-1|TRBJ1-1|-
TGCGCCAGCAGCATGGGTAAGGCGTCAGGGAACACTGAAGCTTTCTTT
CASSMGKASGNTEAFF
>-|TRBV10-1|TRBJ2-2|-
TGCGCCACCTCAGTGGGGGGAGACACCGGGGAGCTGTTTTTT
CATSVGGDTGELFF
>-|TRBV12-1|TRBJ1-1|-
TGTGCCAGCAGCGCACCAAGAGACAGGAACACTGAAGCTTTCTTT
CASSAPRDRNTEAFF
>-|TRBV4-1|TRBJ2-3|-
TGCGCCAGCAGCCAAGGGCTAGTTCGGAGCGGACGCACAGATACGCAGTATTTT
CASSQGLVRSGRTDTQYF
>TRBD2|TRBV15|TRBJ2-1|-
TGTGCCACCAGCAGAACCGGGACTAAAATCCCCAATGAGCAGTTCTTC
CATSRTGTKIPNEQFF
>-|TRBV6-1|TRBJ2-3|-
TGTGCCAGCAGTGAAAGAGGGGGGGCCAGCCCAGATAAGCAGTATTTT
CASSERGGASPDKQYF
>-|TRBV11-1|TRBJ1-1|-
TGTGCCAGCAGCCGAGGTTGGGTTGGGAACACTGAAGCTTTCTTT
CASSRGWVGNTEAFF
>TRBD1|TRBV25-1|TRBJ2-7|-
TGTGCCAGCAACCTGGGACAGGGAGGGAGCGAGCAGTACTTC
CASNLGQGGSEQYF